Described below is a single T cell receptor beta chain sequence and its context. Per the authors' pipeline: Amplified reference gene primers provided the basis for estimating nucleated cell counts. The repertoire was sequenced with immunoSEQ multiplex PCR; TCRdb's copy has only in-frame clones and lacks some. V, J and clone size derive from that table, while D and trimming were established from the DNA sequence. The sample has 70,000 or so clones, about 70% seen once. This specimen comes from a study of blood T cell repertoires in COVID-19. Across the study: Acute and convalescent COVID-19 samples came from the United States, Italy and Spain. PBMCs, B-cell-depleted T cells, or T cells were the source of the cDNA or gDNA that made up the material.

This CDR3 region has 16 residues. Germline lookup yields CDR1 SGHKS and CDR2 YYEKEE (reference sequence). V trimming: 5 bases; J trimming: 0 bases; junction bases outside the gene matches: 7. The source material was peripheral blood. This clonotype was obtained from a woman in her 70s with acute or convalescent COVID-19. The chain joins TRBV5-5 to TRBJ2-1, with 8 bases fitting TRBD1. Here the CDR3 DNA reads TGTGCCAGCAGTCCCGGGACAGGCCTCTCCTACAATGAGCAGTTCTTC. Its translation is CASSPGTGLSYNEQFF.